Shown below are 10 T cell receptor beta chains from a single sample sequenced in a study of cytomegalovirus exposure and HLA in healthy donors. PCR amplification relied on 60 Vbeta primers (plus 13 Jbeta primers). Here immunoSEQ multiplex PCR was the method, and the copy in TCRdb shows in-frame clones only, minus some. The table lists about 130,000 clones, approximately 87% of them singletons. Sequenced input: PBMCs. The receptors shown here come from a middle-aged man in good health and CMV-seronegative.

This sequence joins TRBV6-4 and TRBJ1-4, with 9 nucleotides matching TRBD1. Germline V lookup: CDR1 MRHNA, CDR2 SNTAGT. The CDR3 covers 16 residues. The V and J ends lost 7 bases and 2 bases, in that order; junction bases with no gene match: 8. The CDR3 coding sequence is TGTGCCAGCAACAACCGGGACAGGGAGACTAATGAAAAACTGTTTTTT. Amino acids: CASNNRDRETNEKLFF.

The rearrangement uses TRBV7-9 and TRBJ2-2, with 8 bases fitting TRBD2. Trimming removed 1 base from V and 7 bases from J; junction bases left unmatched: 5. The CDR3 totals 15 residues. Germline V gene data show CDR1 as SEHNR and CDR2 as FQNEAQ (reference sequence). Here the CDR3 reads CASSLGLASGGELFF. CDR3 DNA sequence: TGTGCCAGCAGCTTAGGACTAGCGTCGGGCGGGGAGCTGTTTTTT.

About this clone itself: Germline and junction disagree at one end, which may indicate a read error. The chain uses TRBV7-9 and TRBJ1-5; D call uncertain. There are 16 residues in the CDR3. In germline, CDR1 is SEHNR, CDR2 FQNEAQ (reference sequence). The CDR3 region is CSSDNFGNGRDQPQHF. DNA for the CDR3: TGTTCCAGCGATAACTTCGGGAACGGGAGGGATCAGCCCCAGCATTTT.

The CDR3 is CASSSSGTGDAGGGGYTF. The CDR3, as DNA: TGTGCCAGCAGCTCCTCCGGGACAGGGGACGCCGGTGGCGGGGGCTACACCTTC. The rearrangement links TRBV5-6 to TRBJ1-2, with 10 bases aligning to TRBD1. Germline V gene sequence: CDR1 SGHDT, CDR2 YYEEEE. The CDR3 sequence is 18 residues long. The V segment lost 3 bases and the J segment 8 bases; nucleotides outside the gene matches: 19.

CDR3 residues: CASSQEYRGFDEQYF. The CDR3 bases are TGCGCCAGCAGCCAAGAATACAGGGGTTTCGACGAGCAGTACTTC. This chain uses TRBV4-1 with TRBJ2-7, with 7 bases identical to TRBD1. Germline values: CDR1 MGHRA, CDR2 YSYEKL. This CDR3 comprises 15 residues. Trimming took 0 bases from V and 5 from J; bases not matched to a gene: 7.

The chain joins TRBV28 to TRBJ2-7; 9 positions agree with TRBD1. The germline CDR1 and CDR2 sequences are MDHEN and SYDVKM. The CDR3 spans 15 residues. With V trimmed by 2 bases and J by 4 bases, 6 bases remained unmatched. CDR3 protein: CASSLTTGGGYEQYF. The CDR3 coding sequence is TGTGCCAGCAGTTTAACCACAGGGGGCGGATACGAGCAGTACTTC.

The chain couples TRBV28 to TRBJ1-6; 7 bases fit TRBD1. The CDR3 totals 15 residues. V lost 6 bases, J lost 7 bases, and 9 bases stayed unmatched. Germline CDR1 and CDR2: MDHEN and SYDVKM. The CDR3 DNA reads TGTGCCAGCAGAAAACCCCAGGGGGTCAATTCACCCCTCCACTTT. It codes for CASRKPQGVNSPLHF.

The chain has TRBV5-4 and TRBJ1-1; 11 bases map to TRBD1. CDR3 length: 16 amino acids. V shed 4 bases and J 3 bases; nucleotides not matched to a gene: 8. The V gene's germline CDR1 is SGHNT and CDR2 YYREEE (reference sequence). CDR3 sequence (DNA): TGTGCCAGCAGCCCGGGGGGGGGACAGGGGGACACTGAAGCTTTCTTT. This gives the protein CASSPGGGQGDTEAFF.

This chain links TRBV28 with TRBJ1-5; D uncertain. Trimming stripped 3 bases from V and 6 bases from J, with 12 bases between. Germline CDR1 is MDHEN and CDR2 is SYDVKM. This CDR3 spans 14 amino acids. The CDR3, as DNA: TGTGCCAGCAGTTTCGAACCGCTCGGTCAGCCCCAGCATTTT. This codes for CASSFEPLGQPQHF.

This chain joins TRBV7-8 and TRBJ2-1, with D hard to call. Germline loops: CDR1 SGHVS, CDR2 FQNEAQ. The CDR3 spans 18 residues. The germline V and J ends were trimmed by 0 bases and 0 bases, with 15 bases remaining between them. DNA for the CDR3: TGTGCCAGCAGCTTAGCGCTAAGTGCTAGGAGCTCCTACAATGAGCAGTTCTTC. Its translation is CASSLALSARSSYNEQFF.